A selection of T cell receptor beta chains follows, all from one sample in a study of CD8 T cells in ankylosing spondylitis. A single record per CDR3 protein comes from TCRdb applying MiXCR to the 5' RACE reads. The sample includes about 140,000 distinct CDR3 sequences, roughly 34% of them seen just once. Material: synovial fluid, either unsorted or a sorted T cell fraction (not recorded which). The receptors here all came from a male donor with ankylosing spondylitis. Both conserved end residues are part of each CDR3. D genes are given only for firm matches. Clone size is stated in some rows and not others, as once, few, many or a class when expanded.

clone size | D gene | J gene | V gene | CDR3 protein | CDR3 DNA
few | TRBD1 | TRBJ1-5 | TRBV12-3/TRBV12-4 | CASSFDRASNQPQHF | TGTGCCAGCAGTTTTGACAGGGCTAGCAATCAGCCCCAGCATTTT
many | . | TRBJ2-2 | TRBV28 | CASSPSGSLGGELFF | TGTGCCAGCAGTCCCTCGGGCTCCCTTGGCGGGGAGCTGTTTTTT
. | TRBD1 | TRBJ2-1 | TRBV29-1 | CSVENRGDNEQFF | TGCAGCGTTGAAAACAGGGGGGACAATGAGCAGTTCTTC
. | TRBD2 | TRBJ2-7 | TRBV20-1 | CSARGLAGGPSYEQYF | TGCAGTGCTAGGGGACTAGCGGGGGGGCCCTCCTACGAGCAGTACTTC
. | . | TRBJ1-5 | TRBV12-3/TRBV12-4 | CASSLESQPQHF | TGTGCCAGCAGCTTGGAGAGTCAGCCCCAGCATTTT
. | . | TRBJ1-5 | TRBV12-3/TRBV12-4 | CASSLRGSGPQHF | TGTGCCAGCAGTTTAAGGGGGTCTGGGCCCCAGCATTTT
many | TRBD1 | TRBJ1-4 | TRBV12-3/TRBV12-4 | CASSRDREKLFF | TGTGCCAGCAGCCGGGACAGAGAAAAACTGTTTTTT
. | . | TRBJ1-1 | TRBV20-1 | CSAPDRFAEAFF | TGCAGTGCCCCAGACAGGTTCGCTGAAGCTTTCTTT
few | . | TRBJ2-1 | TRBV20-1 | CSARHYSYNEQFF | TGCAGTGCTAGACACTACTCCTACAATGAGCAGTTCTTC
. | TRBD1 | TRBJ1-1 | TRBV20-1 | CSASLNRGRTEAFF | TGCAGTGCTAGTCTCAACAGGGGGCGGACTGAAGCTTTCTTT
. | . | TRBJ2-1 | TRBV3-1 | CASSQRGSSYNEQFF | TGTGCCAGCAGCCAAAGGGGGAGCTCCTACAATGAGCAGTTCTTC
few | TRBD2 | TRBJ2-5 | TRBV7-9 | CASSLGGGGETQYF | TGTGCCAGCAGCTTAGGCGGGGGGGGAGAGACCCAGTACTTC
many | TRBD1 | TRBJ2-7 | TRBV29-1 | CSVSGTGYTYEQYF | TGCAGCGTATCCGGGACAGGGTACACCTACGAGCAGTACTTC
once | . | TRBJ2-5 | TRBV11-3 | CASGRGQQETQYF | TGTGCCAGCGGAAGAGGACAGCAAGAGACCCAGTACTTC
. | TRBD2 | TRBJ2-3 | TRBV15 | CATSSGGSVYTQYF | TGTGCCACCAGCAGCGGGGGGTCTGTTTATACGCAGTATTTT
few | TRBD1 | TRBJ2-7 | TRBV20-1 | CSALRTGGIYEQYF | TGCAGTGCTCTCCGGACAGGGGGTATCTACGAGCAGTACTTC
. | TRBD1 | TRBJ1-1 | TRBV20-1 | CSARTDRGEFLNTEAFF | TGCAGTGCTAGAACGGACAGGGGGGAGTTCTTGAACACTGAAGCTTTCTTT
. | TRBD2 | TRBJ2-3 | TRBV20-1 | CSARVTSGAGHTQYF | TGCAGTGCTAGAGTTACTAGCGGGGCGGGGCATACGCAGTATTTT
few | TRBD2 | TRBJ2-7 | TRBV28 | CASSYGLDAYEQYF | TGTGCCAGCAGTTATGGACTAGATGCCTACGAGCAGTACTTC
many | . | TRBJ2-7 | TRBV7-2 | CASSLDRAEQYF | TGTGCCAGCAGCTTAGATAGGGCCGAGCAGTACTTC
. | TRBD1 | TRBJ2-3 | TRBV4-2 | CASSELGQNTDTQYF | TGTGCCAGCAGCGAACTGGGACAGAACACAGATACGCAGTATTTT
few | . | TRBJ2-1 | TRBV27 | CASSLLRQSYNEQFF | TGTGCCAGCAGTTTGCTTCGGCAGTCTTACAATGAGCAGTTCTTC
few | TRBD2 | TRBJ2-4 | TRBV4-2 | CASSQVGTLAGHSDF | TGTGCCAGCAGCCAAGTCGGGACCCTAGCGGGTCATTCCGACTTC
. | . | TRBJ2-3 | TRBV28 | CASSLLRDTQYF | TGTGCCAGCAGCCTCCTCCGGGATACGCAGTATTTT
. | . | TRBJ2-3 | TRBV12-3/TRBV12-4 | CASSLRQVGEDTQYF | TGTGCCAGCAGCTTGCGGCAAGTAGGGGAAGATACGCAGTATTTT
many | . | TRBJ2-3 | TRBV7-9 | CASSVYGLTDTQYF | TGTGCCAGCAGCGTTTACGGGCTCACAGATACGCAGTATTTT
many | . | TRBJ2-1 | TRBV20-1 | CSAKDGGQFNEQFF | TGCAGTGCAAAGGACGGGGGCCAGTTCAATGAGCAGTTCTTC
few | . | TRBJ1-1 | TRBV6-1 | CASTVAAYHFF | TGTGCCAGCACCGTGGCGGCTTATCATTTCTTT
. | TRBD2 | TRBJ2-7 | TRBV29-1 | CSVRTSGGVEQYF | TGCAGCGTTCGGACTAGCGGAGGGGTCGAGCAGTACTTC
. | . | TRBJ2-2 | TRBV3-1 | CASSGRGRTGELFF | TGTGCCTCTAGCGGCAGGGGACGGACCGGGGAGCTGTTTTTT
. | TRBD2 | TRBJ2-3 | TRBV5-1 | CASSLAEGLALDTQYF | TGCGCCAGCAGCCTGGCCGAGGGACTAGCTTTAGATACGCAGTATTTT
. | . | TRBJ2-3 | TRBV4-2 | CASSQRGESTDTQYF | TGTGCCAGCAGCCAACGCGGGGAGAGCACAGATACGCAGTATTTT
. | TRBD2 | TRBJ2-3 | TRBV5-6 | CASSPSGSDTQYF | TGTGCCAGCAGCCCTAGCGGGTCAGATACGCAGTATTTT
many | TRBD2 | TRBJ2-5 | TRBV5-1 | CASSGVNLRGGETQYF | TGCGCCAGCAGTGGGGTTAATCTCCGGGGAGGGGAGACCCAGTACTTC
. | TRBD1 | TRBJ1-2 | TRBV18 | CASSPAGGDYGYTF | TGTGCCAGCTCACCGGCAGGGGGCGATTATGGCTACACCTTC
. | . | TRBJ2-1 | TRBV5-6 | CASSPTLSSYNEQFF | TGTGCCAGCAGCCCGACACTGAGCTCCTACAATGAGCAGTTCTTC
. | . | TRBJ1-1 | TRBV5-1 | CASSLGARITNTEAFF | TGCGCCAGCAGCTTGGGAGCCCGGATTACAAACACTGAAGCTTTCTTT
. | . | TRBJ1-1 | TRBV4-1 | CASSQERGQEGTEAFF | TGCGCCAGCAGCCAAGAAAGGGGTCAGGAGGGCACTGAAGCTTTCTTT
. | . | TRBJ1-1 | TRBV6-5 | CASSYSAIWGAHTEAFF | TGTGCCAGCAGTTACTCGGCCATCTGGGGAGCACACACTGAAGCTTTCTTT
many | . | TRBJ1-5 | TRBV5-1 | CASSLDGRENQPQHF | TGCGCCAGCAGCCTGGACGGTAGGGAAAATCAGCCCCAGCATTTT
. | TRBD2 | TRBJ2-2 | TRBV11-1 | CASSHPTGTSGSGGELFF | TGTGCCAGCAGCCACCCCACCGGGACTAGTGGTTCAGGCGGGGAGCTGTTTTTT
. | TRBD2 | TRBJ2-1 | TRBV7-2 | CASSPLKREGNEQFF | TGTGCCAGCAGCCCCCTCAAGCGGGAGGGGAATGAGCAGTTCTTC
. | . | TRBJ2-3 | TRBV5-1 | CASSPSDRGDTQYF | TGCGCCAGCAGCCCCAGCGACCGGGGAGATACGCAGTATTTT
many | TRBD2 | TRBJ2-3 | TRBV6-5 | CASSYSLTSGKGDTQYF | TGTGCCAGCAGTTACTCGTTGACTAGCGGGAAGGGAGATACGCAGTATTTT
. | . | TRBJ1-5 | TRBV18 | CASSPRDRDQPQHF | TGTGCCAGCTCACCGCGGGACCGGGATCAGCCCCAGCATTTT